This TCR beta chain was sequenced for a study of T cells in Graves' hyperthyroidism and ophthalmopathy. Study observations and caveats: Ophthalmopathy and stable hyperthyroidism were separated by a 13 V-J model.

This clonotype has a count of ten or more. Its matching antigen is unknown. Trimming at V came to 0 bases and at J to 3 bases, leaving 8 bases not matched to a gene. The length of the CDR3 is 16 residues. Germline CDR1 is SGHDN and CDR2 is FVKESK. Each ophthalmopathy patient scored at least 3 on the Clinical Activity Score and at least 4 on NOSPECS grade, with duration under 3 months. Diagnoses were established using clinical symptoms, serum thyroxine and TRAb, thyroid ultrasound and orbital computed tomography. Source material for PBMCs was over 8 ml fresh peripheral blood. Amplification yielded TCR beta CDR3 regions, with RNA transcripts as the source. The TCR CDR3 first-round RT-PCR relied on the HTBI primer set. TCRdb analysed the multiplex PCR reads with MiXCR anew, one entry per CDR3 protein. The data show 300,000 to 400,000 distinct CDR3 sequences, roughly 14% seen once.

This receptor was identified in a woman in her twenties or thirties with Graves' ophthalmopathy. Sequenced input: blood. The chain uses TRBV14 and TRBJ2-7; 7 bases are shared with TRBD1. CDR3: CASSQDVGQAFYEQYF. In DNA, the CDR3 is TGTGCCAGCAGCCAAGACGTAGGACAGGCGTTCTACGAGCAGTACTTC.